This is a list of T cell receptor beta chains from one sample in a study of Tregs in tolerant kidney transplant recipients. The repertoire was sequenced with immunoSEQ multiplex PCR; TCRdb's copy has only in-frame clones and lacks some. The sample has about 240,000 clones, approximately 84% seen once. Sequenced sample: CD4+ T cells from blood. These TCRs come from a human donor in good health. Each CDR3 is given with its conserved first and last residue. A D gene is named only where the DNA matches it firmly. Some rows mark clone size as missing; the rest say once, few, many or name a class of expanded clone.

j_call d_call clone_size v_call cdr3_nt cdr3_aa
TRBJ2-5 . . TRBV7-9 TGTGCCAGCAGCTTGGGCCACGCGCGGGAGACCCAGTACTTC CASSLGHARETQYF
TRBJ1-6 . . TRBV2 TGTGCCAGCAGCCATCCCGGGTCGGGGAATTCACCCCTCCACTTT CASSHPGSGNSPLHF
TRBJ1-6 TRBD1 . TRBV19 TGTGCCAGCAGCAGGGGGGTTACGCTATTGGATTCACCCCTCCACTTT CASSRGVTLLDSPLHF
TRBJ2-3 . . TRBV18 TGTGCCAGCTCACCACTAGCGGAGATAGATACGCAGTATTTT CASSPLAEIDTQYF
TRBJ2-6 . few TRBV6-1 TGTGCCAGCAGTGCCAGGACAGCAGCCGGGGCCAACGTCCTGACTTTC CASSARTAAGANVLTF
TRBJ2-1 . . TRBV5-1 TGCGCCAGCAGCTTTGAAGCCCCGGACAACAATGAGCAGTTCTTC CASSFEAPDNNEQFF
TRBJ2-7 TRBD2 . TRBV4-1 TGCGCCAGCAGCCAAAGGGGACTAGCGGGAGGTCGTTACGAGCAGTACTTC CASSQRGLAGGRYEQYF
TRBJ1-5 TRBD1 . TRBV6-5 TGTGCCAGCAGCCCCGACAGGGGAGACAATCAGCCCCAGCATTTT CASSPDRGDNQPQHF
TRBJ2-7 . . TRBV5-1 TGCGCCAGCAGCTTGGAAACGTTCCCGTCCGAGCAGTACTTC CASSLETFPSEQYF
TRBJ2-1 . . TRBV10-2 TGCGCCAGCAGTGAGATAACAGCCTACAATGAGCAGTTCTTC CASSEITAYNEQFF
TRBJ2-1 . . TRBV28 TGTGCCAGCAGTCCCGGACCCCCAGGAGGCAATGAGCAGTTCTTC CASSPGPPGGNEQFF
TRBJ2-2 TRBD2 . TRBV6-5 TGTGCCAGCAGGAGACCGGGAGGTACCGGGGAGCTGTTTTTT CASRRPGGTGELFF